The 27 T cell receptor beta chains below come from one sample, sequenced in a study of blood T cell repertoires in COVID-19. Produced via immunoSEQ multiplex PCR; TCRdb's table is partial and in-frame only. The top ten hold over 2% of the sample, which has just over 300,000 clones, around 85% seen once. Specimen: PBMCs or T cells enriched from blood (not recorded which). The receptors were sampled from a young man who had recovered from COVID-19.

The chain couples TRBV6-5 to TRBJ2-5; 8 bases are shared with TRBD1. Germline CDR1 and CDR2: MNHEY and SVGAGI. CDR3 size: 11 residues. Losses at the gene ends were 8 bases for V and 6 bases for J; bases not matched to a gene: 2. Here the CDR3 reads CASRQGKTQYF. DNA of the CDR3: TGTGCCAGCCGACAGGGGAAGACCCAGTACTTC.

The CDR3: CASSFRLAGEETQYF. DNA of the CDR3: TGTGCCAGCAGCTTTAGGCTAGCGGGGGAAGAGACCCAGTACTTC. The chain recombines TRBV5-4 with TRBJ2-5, with TRBD2 matching 10 bases. The trim removed 2 bases at V and 3 bases at J, leaving 4 bases unmatched. This CDR3 contains 15 residues. Looked up from germline, CDR1 is SGHNT and CDR2 is YYREEE (reference sequence).

The chain combines TRBV7-9 with TRBJ1-4, with 9 bases matching TRBD1. V trimming: 7 bases; J trimming: 7 bases; junction bases outside the gene matches: 7. CDR1 is SEHNR, CDR2 FQNEAQ, per germline (reference sequence). The CDR3 loop spans 14 amino acids. The CDR3 DNA is TGTGCCAGCACCAAGACAGGGGGGGTTGAAAAACTGTTTTTT. Its protein is CASTKTGGVEKLFF.

V is TRBV5-1 and J is TRBJ1-2; unclear D gene. Trimming removed 1 base at V and 4 bases at J, with 14 bases between. Germline lookup yields CDR1 SGHRS and CDR2 YFSETQ. The length of the CDR3 is 15 residues. For the CDR3, the DNA is TGCGCCAGCAGCTTGTTGCCGGGAGGACCCTATGGCTACACCTTC. Its protein is CASSLLPGGPYGYTF. The full variable domain, with the rest looked up from reference TRBV5-1 and TRBJ1-2, is KAGVTQTPRYLIKTRGQQVTLSCSPISGHRSVSWYQQTPGQGLQFLFEYFSETQRNKGNFPGRFSGRQFSNSRSEMNVSTLELGDSALYLCASSLLPGGPYGYTFGSGTRLTVV.

This clone turned up a few times. V is TRBV3-1 (or the pseudogene TRBV3-2) and J is TRBJ1-1; no clear D. V lost 1 base and J 4 bases, leaving 4 bases between the germline ends. The germline V gene has CDR1 LGHDT and CDR2 YNNKEL (reference sequence). CDR3 size: 12 residues. CDR3 amino acids: CASSQGLTEAFF. CDR3 coding DNA: TGTGCCAGCAGCCAAGGGCTCACTGAAGCTTTCTTT.

The V and J genes are TRBV18 and TRBJ2-7, with 8 bases fitting TRBD1. The CDR3 is made up of 15 amino acids. J lost 6 bases, V lost 3 bases, and 10 bases had no gene match. Germline CDR1 KGHSH, CDR2 LQKENI. Here the CDR3 DNA reads TGTGCCAGCTCACCGGCAGGGGGCCGCTCGGGCGAGCAGTACTTC. Translated, it gives CASSPAGGRSGEQYF.

This clone has just one count. The chain combines TRBV6-2 or TRBV6-3 with TRBJ1-1; tentative D call: TRBD1 (5 bases). V shed 0 bases and J shed 5 bases, with 10 bases lying between them. This CDR3 has 14 amino acids. The germline V gene encodes CDR1 MNHEY and CDR2 SVGEGT. The DNA of the CDR3 is TGTGCCAGCAGTTACTCCAGGCGGGGGACTGAAGCTTTCTTT. It codes for CASSYSRRGTEAFF.

The chain carries TRBV6-6 and TRBJ1-5, with D maybe TRBD1 (5 bases). Trimming removed 2 bases at V and 1 base at J, with 6 bases between. CDR1 is MNHNY, CDR2 SVGAGI, per germline (reference sequence). This CDR3 is 14 amino acids long. Here the CDR3 DNA reads TGTGCCAGCAGTTACGGGGGGAGCAATCAGCCCCAGCATTTT. The encoded protein is CASSYGGSNQPQHF.

This clone occurred once. The V call is TRBV7-6, the J call TRBJ1-1, with 8 bases identical to TRBD1. This CDR3 comprises 16 residues. Germline CDR1 reads SGHVS; CDR2 reads FNYEAQ. V lost 1 base to trimming and J lost 5 bases; unmatched junction nucleotides: 9. DNA of the CDR3: TGTGCCAGCAGCTTAGGGACAGGGCTCCTCGGGACTGAAGCTTTCTTT. This encodes CASSLGTGLLGTEAFF.

V is TRBV28 and J is TRBJ1-1; 8 nucleotides match TRBD1. The V gene end was trimmed by 5 bases and the J gene end by 4 bases; junction bases not matched to a gene: 15. This CDR3 has 17 amino acids. Germline V CDR1 and CDR2: MDHEN, SYDVKM. CDR3 residues: CASSPDRGLPGATEAFF. In nucleotides, the CDR3 is TGTGCCAGCAGTCCCGACAGGGGCCTCCCTGGGGCCACTGAAGCTTTCTTT. Full variable domain (rest looked up from reference TRBV28 and TRBJ1-1): DVKVTQSSRYLVKRTGEKVFLECVQDMDHENMFWYRQDPGLGLRLIYFSYDVKMKEKGDIPEGYSVSREKKERFSLILESASTNQTSMYLCASSPDRGLPGATEAFFGQGTRLTVV.

The chain employs TRBV18 and TRBJ1-5, with TRBD1 matching over 7 bases. V lost 6 bases and J lost 5; bases outside the gene matches: 7. In germline, CDR1 is KGHSH, CDR2 LQKENI. CDR3 length: 14 residues. Here the CDR3 DNA reads TGTGCCAGCTCCGAGACAGGGTTTGATCAGCCCCAGCATTTT. As protein: CASSETGFDQPQHF.

DNA of the CDR3: TGCGCCAGCAGCCAAGTGTTTGGGCGGGGGGTAAACACCGGGGAGCTGTTTTTT. Translating it yields CASSQVFGRGVNTGELFF. This sequence joins TRBV4-1 and TRBJ2-2, with 8 nucleotides matching TRBD2. The germline V gene has CDR1 MGHRA and CDR2 YSYEKL. The V gene end was trimmed by 1 base and the J gene end by 2 bases; junction bases not matched to a gene: 9. The CDR3 length is 18 residues.

This rearrangement joins TRBV5-1 to TRBJ1-2, with 7 bases identical to TRBD1. From germline, CDR1 is SGHRS and CDR2 YFSETQ. V gave up 4 bases and J gave up 3 bases; unmatched junction bases: 9. The length of the CDR3 is 15 residues. The CDR3 nucleotides read TGCGCCAGCAGCCCAGACAGGGCGACGTACTATGGCTACACCTTC. Protein product: CASSPDRATYYGYTF.

This clone has just a few counts. The chain combines TRBV5-1 with TRBJ2-5, with a weak D call TRBD1 (6 bases). The V gene lost 2 bases and the J gene lost 2 bases, with 13 bases spanning the gap. Germline CDR1 reads SGHRS; CDR2 reads YFSETQ. The CDR3 is 15 amino acids. The CDR3 region is CASSFGRGPQETQYF. In DNA, the CDR3 is TGCGCCAGCAGCTTCGGCAGGGGACCTCAAGAGACCCAGTACTTC.

This chain connects TRBV2 to TRBJ2-3; the D gene is possibly TRBD2 (6 bases). Looked up from germline, CDR1 is SNHLY and CDR2 is FYNNEI. The CDR3 extends over 15 amino acids. Trimming took 3 bases from V and 1 from J, leaving 11 bases between them. The CDR3 spells CASSDRDWGTDTQYF. In DNA, the CDR3 is TGTGCCAGCAGTGACCGGGACTGGGGCACAGATACGCAGTATTTT.

The J gene is TRBJ1-1, the V gene TRBV2; unclear D gene. Germline assignment: CDR1 SNHLY and CDR2 FYNNEI. The CDR3 totals 14 residues. V was trimmed by 7 bases and J by 1 base, leaving 13 bases between them. In nucleotides, the CDR3 is TGTGCCAGCACCCCGTGGGGAGGGAACACTGAAGCTTTCTTT. It is translated as CASTPWGGNTEAFF.

This chain uses TRBV2 with TRBJ2-1, with 12 bases fitting TRBD1. J lost 4 bases, V lost 7 bases, and 5 bases had no gene match. CDR1 SNHLY and CDR2 FYNNEI come from the germline V gene. This CDR3 is 15 amino acids long. Written as DNA, the CDR3 is TGTGCCAGCATGGGACAGGGGGCGGAATACAATGAGCAGTTCTTC. Protein product: CASMGQGAEYNEQFF.

The chain couples TRBV30 to TRBJ1-2; D perhaps matches TRBD1 (6 bases). Trimming took 4 bases from V and 0 from J, leaving 12 bases between them. The CDR3 runs to 14 residues. Germline values: CDR1 GTSNPN, CDR2 SVGIG (reference sequence). CDR3 sequence: CAWKDSVPNYGYTF. The CDR3 nucleotides are TGTGCCTGGAAGGACAGTGTTCCTAACTATGGCTACACCTTC. Full variable domain (outside the CDR3, taken from reference TRBV30 and TRBJ1-2): SQTIHQWPATLVQPVGSPLSLECTVEGTSNPNLYWYRQAAGRGLQLLFYSVGIGQISSEVPQNLSASRPQDRQFILSSKKLLLSDSGFYLCAWKDSVPNYGYTFGSGTRLTVV.

The rearrangement joins TRBV7-3 to TRBJ2-1; D remains ambiguous. V gave up 2 bases and J gave up 4 bases, with 6 bases separating them. The CDR3 contains 13 residues. Germline V gene sequence: CDR1 SGHTA, CDR2 FQGTGA. CDR3 protein: CASSLGAYNEQFF. The CDR3 coding sequence is TGTGCCAGCAGCTTAGGAGCGTACAATGAGCAGTTCTTC.

This clone was counted once. Other DNA sequences in this sample translate to the same CDR3. The chain combines TRBV9 with TRBJ2-2; TRBD2 is a possible D gene (6 bases). V lost 0 bases and J 2 bases, leaving 11 bases between the germline ends. The CDR3 length is 16 residues. The V gene's germline CDR1 is SGDLS and CDR2 YYNGEE. The CDR3 protein is CASSVDPGGNTGELFF. The CDR3 bases are TGTGCCAGCAGCGTAGATCCCGGGGGAAACACCGGGGAGCTGTTTTTT.

The chain has TRBV2 and TRBJ2-5; tentative D call: TRBD2 (5 bases). V was clipped by 6 bases and J by 5 bases, with 16 bases between them. CDR1 is SNHLY, CDR2 FYNNEI, per germline. CDR3 length equals 14 residues. CDR3 in DNA: TGTGCCAGCAGATGGTCAGTGGGCGGGGAGACCCAGTACTTC. Protein sequence: CASRWSVGGETQYF.

V gene TRBV12-3 or TRBV12-4 combines with J gene TRBJ2-1; 8 bases are shared with TRBD2. CDR3 size: 13 residues. V was pared by 6 bases and J by 3 bases, with 1 base of the junction left unmatched. CDR3 region: CASRRGDYNEQFF. In DNA, the CDR3 is TGTGCCAGCAGGCGGGGGGACTACAATGAGCAGTTCTTC.

This clone was picked up a small number of times. The J gene is TRBJ1-1, the V gene TRBV2; D unclear. Germline V CDR1 and CDR2: SNHLY, FYNNEI. The CDR3 has 13 amino acids. Trimming removed 6 bases at V and 2 bases at J, with 10 bases between. The CDR3 coding sequence is TGTGCCAGCAGCGAGCTAAGTAACACTGAAGCTTTCTTT. Translation: CASSELSNTEAFF.

The rearrangement links TRBV6-2 or TRBV6-3 to TRBJ2-5; unclear D gene. V lost 2 bases and J 5 bases, leaving 3 bases between the germline ends. The length of the CDR3 is 11 residues. Per germline, CDR1 MNHEY and CDR2 SVGEGT. CDR3 DNA: TGTGCCAGCAGTTACCCGGAGACCCAGTACTTC. This translates into CASSYPETQYF.

The chain has TRBV12-3 or TRBV12-4 and TRBJ1-6; D unclear. This CDR3 contains 13 residues. Trimming left V 5 bases short and J 6 bases short, with 8 bases between. CDR3: CASSPTPNSPLHF. The CDR3 DNA sequence: TGTGCCAGCAGTCCCACTCCTAATTCACCCCTCCACTTT.

V usage is TRBV11-2 and J usage is TRBJ1-2; D is unclear. Germline V gives CDR1 SGHAT, CDR2 FQNNGV. CDR3 length: 14 amino acids. V was clipped by 0 bases and J by 4 bases, with 9 bases between them. CDR3 protein: CASSLEATLYGYTF. The CDR3 nucleotides read TGTGCCAGCAGCTTAGAGGCGACACTCTATGGCTACACCTTC.

V and J are TRBV30 and TRBJ1-1; D perhaps matches TRBD1 (6 bases). Per the germline V gene, CDR1 is GTSNPN and CDR2 is SVGIG (reference sequence). CDR3 length: 15 residues. V lost 1 base and J lost 0, with 12 bases in between. The CDR3 sequence: CAWSAGRGLNTEAFF. In DNA form, the CDR3 reads TGTGCCTGGAGTGCAGGGAGGGGGTTGAACACTGAAGCTTTCTTT.